These T cell receptor beta chains were read from a single sample in a study of CD8 T cells in ankylosing spondylitis. MiXCR, applied by TCRdb to the 5' RACE reads, yields one record per CDR3 protein. The table has a few hundred thousand distinct CDR3 sequences, less than 25% seen once. Input material: blood, either unsorted or a sorted T cell fraction (not recorded which). The receptors come from a female donor with ankylosing spondylitis or in good health (not recorded which). CDR3s include the opening cysteine and the closing phenylalanine or tryptophan. The order of the fields is D gene, J gene, clone size, V gene, CDR3 protein, CDR3 DNA. A D gene is named only where the DNA matches it firmly. Only some rows state a clone size, as once, few, many or a class for expanded clones.

>.|TRBJ1-1|few|TRBV15
CATSRGSGGAGTEAFF
TGTGCCACCAGCAGAGGTTCCGGGGGTGCGGGCACTGAAGCTTTCTTT
>TRBD2|TRBJ2-3|.|TRBV7-3
CASSPNSGFTDTQYF
TGTGCCAGCAGCCCTAATAGCGGGTTCACAGATACGCAGTATTTT
>.|TRBJ2-3|once|TRBV5-1
CASSLQGGADTQYF
TGCGCCAGCAGCTTACAGGGCGGCGCAGATACGCAGTATTTT
>TRBD2|TRBJ2-7|many|TRBV20-1
CSARDLQSGRHEQYF
TGCAGTGCTAGAGATCTCCAGAGCGGGAGGCACGAGCAGTACTTC
>.|TRBJ1-2|few|TRBV10-3
CAISDYRSGYTF
TGTGCCATCAGTGACTACCGGTCGGGCTACACCTTC
>TRBD1|TRBJ1-5|.|TRBV6-1
CASTPQGADPRAQHF
TGTGCCAGCACCCCCCAGGGGGCTGATCCGCGGGCCCAGCATTTT
>TRBD2|TRBJ2-1|few|TRBV7-2
CASSPLTSGRAGNEQFF
TGTGCCAGCAGCCCATTGACTAGCGGGAGGGCCGGGAATGAGCAGTTCTTC
>.|TRBJ2-7|few|TRBV5-1
CASSLVGPAYEQYF
TGCGCCAGCAGCTTGGTCGGGCCGGCCTACGAGCAGTACTTC
>TRBD2|TRBJ2-5|few|TRBV11-1
CASSPREGPRRERETQYF
TGTGCCAGCAGCCCGCGTGAGGGGCCACGGCGGGAGCGAGAGACCCAGTACTTC
>TRBD1|TRBJ2-2|.|TRBV12-3/TRBV12-4
CASSRQGGTGELFF
TGTGCCAGCAGCCGACAGGGTGGCACCGGGGAGCTGTTTTTT
>.|TRBJ1-1|.|TRBV12-3/TRBV12-4
CAISQGRNTEAFF
TGTGCCATTAGCCAGGGGAGGAACACTGAAGCTTTCTTT
>TRBD2|TRBJ2-7|.|TRBV19
CATSREGYEQYF
TGTGCCACGTCGCGGGAGGGCTACGAGCAGTACTTC
>.|TRBJ2-2|.|TRBV30
CAWIYLGELFF
TGTGCCTGGATCTATTTGGGGGAGCTGTTTTTT
>.|TRBJ1-3|.|TRBV7-2
CASSLGPTGNTIYF
TGTGCCAGCAGCTTAGGGCCGACTGGAAACACCATATATTTT
>TRBD2|TRBJ2-1|few|TRBV4-3
CASSQIGGTSGYNEQFF
TGCGCCAGCAGCCAGATAGGCGGGACTAGCGGTTACAATGAGCAGTTCTTC
>TRBD1|TRBJ1-2|few|TRBV24-1
CATSETGTGSGYTF
TGTGCCACCAGTGAGACCGGGACAGGGTCGGGCTACACCTTC
>.|TRBJ2-3|many|TRBV20-1
CSARPTTPSTDTQYF
TGCAGTGCTAGGCCAACCACCCCCTCCACAGATACGCAGTATTTT
>TRBD1|TRBJ2-7|.|TRBV20-1
CSGEDRSSYEQYF
TGCTCCGGAGAGGACAGGAGCTCCTACGAGCAGTACTTC
>.|TRBJ1-1|.|TRBV12-3/TRBV12-4
CASRLGRYDTEAFF
TGTGCCAGCAGACTCGGGAGGTACGACACTGAAGCTTTCTTT
>TRBD2|TRBJ2-2|.|TRBV5-4
CASSLGAGGHTGELFF
TGTGCCAGCAGCTTGGGGGCGGGAGGCCACACCGGGGAGCTGTTTTTT
>.|TRBJ1-3|.|TRBV18
CASSPSWGVRSGNTIYF
TGTGCTAGCTCACCGTCCTGGGGGGTCAGGTCTGGAAACACCATATATTTT
>.|TRBJ2-1|few|TRBV5-1
CASSSGLGGNEQFF
TGCGCCAGCAGCTCCGGGCTGGGGGGCAATGAGCAGTTCTTC
>.|TRBJ2-3|.|TRBV6-2/TRBV6-3
CASTVGTDTQYF
TGTGCCAGCACTGTCGGCACAGATACGCAGTATTTT
>TRBD1|TRBJ1-3|.|TRBV11-2
CASLGYRGSSGNTIYF
TGTGCCAGCTTGGGTTACAGGGGATCGTCTGGAAACACCATATATTTT
>.|TRBJ2-1|few|TRBV7-2
CASSLGFSSYNEQFF
TGTGCCAGCAGCTTAGGCTTTAGCTCCTACAATGAGCAGTTCTTC
>TRBD1|TRBJ2-1|few|TRBV28
CASTTPRGRGYNEQFF
TGTGCCAGCACCACACCCAGGGGGCGAGGATACAATGAGCAGTTCTTC
>.|TRBJ2-2|.|TRBV11-2
CASSLEGHFTGELFF
TGTGCCAGCAGCTTAGAAGGCCACTTCACCGGGGAGCTGTTTTTT
>TRBD2|TRBJ2-3|.|TRBV15
CATSRELAGPGDTQYF
TGTGCCACCAGCAGAGAACTAGCGGGGCCCGGGGATACGCAGTATTTT
>.|TRBJ2-1|.|TRBV20-1
CSARASVLGNEQFF
TGCAGTGCTAGAGCTAGTGTCCTCGGCAATGAGCAGTTCTTC
>.|TRBJ2-7|.|TRBV29-1
CSVEEGGAREQYF
TGCAGCGTTGAAGAGGGGGGGGCGCGGGAGCAGTACTTC
>TRBD1|TRBJ2-2|few|TRBV30
CAWADLGQGASGELFF
TGTGCCTGGGCCGACTTAGGACAGGGTGCTTCCGGGGAGCTGTTTTTT
>.|TRBJ1-5|many|TRBV7-2
CASSLAENQPQHF
TGTGCCAGCAGCTTAGCCGAAAATCAGCCCCAGCATTTT
>.|TRBJ2-7|few|TRBV5-6
CASSFTIGSRTAYEQYF
TGTGCCAGCAGCTTTACTATTGGATCAAGGACAGCCTACGAGCAGTACTTC
>TRBD2|TRBJ2-1|many|TRBV29-1
CSVVDTGGAGNEQFF
TGCAGCGTTGTGGATACGGGAGGGGCAGGGAATGAGCAGTTCTTC
>.|TRBJ2-5|many|TRBV12-3/TRBV12-4
CASSLASRYETQYF
TGTGCCAGCAGTTTAGCGTCAAGATATGAGACCCAGTACTTC